Included here is one T cell receptor beta chain sequence, with context. The antigen is not known. The sample originates from a study of PD-1 blockade in classical Hodgkin lymphoma. Findings and caveats of the study: Significantly greater TCR diversity emerged by C4D1 in CD4+ cells but not CD8+ cells. Reports indicated that newly diagnosed patients had lower baseline TCR diversity than healthy donors did.

The repertoire was sequenced with immunoSEQ multiplex PCR; TCRdb's copy has only in-frame clones and lacks some. Here the sample spans under 45,000 clones, roughly 69% being singletons. Germline V lookup: CDR1 SGHTA, CDR2 FQGNSA. Trimming removed 2 bases at V and 6 bases at J, with 13 bases between. This CDR3 has 15 amino acids. Regarding time point: cycle 4 day 1 (C4D1), after six to seven weeks of nivolumab. All patients relapsed after autologous stem cell transplantation, and brentuximab vedotin exposure varied. This chain joins TRBV7-2 and TRBJ2-2, with D possibly TRBD1 on 6 matching bases. The TCR was taken from a human donor with classical Hodgkin lymphoma. The starting material was peripheral blood mononuclear cells (PBMCs), obtained before the fourth cycle of nivolumab. The CDR3 nucleotides are TGTGCCAGCAGCTTATTTGGGGGCGGGTCCGGGGAGCTGTTTTTT. It translates to CASSLFGGGSGELFF.